One and the same sample provided the 3 T cell receptor beta chains below, sequenced in a study of blood T cell repertoires in COVID-19. The assay was immunoSEQ multiplex PCR, and TCRdb's table has in-frame clones only and misses some. The sample consists of almost 250,000 clones, about 89% of them appearing once. Source material: peripheral blood. All receptors derive from a woman aged 55-70 years who had recovered from COVID-19.

This clone was seen a handful of times. The chain couples TRBV13 to TRBJ1-2; D not resolved. CDR1 PRHDT and CDR2 FYEKMQ come from the germline V gene (reference sequence). The CDR3 length is 15 residues. Trimming cost V 0 bases and J 0 bases, with 8 bases left between them. DNA of the CDR3: TGTGCCAGCAGCTTAGGCGAGAATACTAACTATGGCTACACCTTC. Its translation: CASSLGENTNYGYTF.

This chain connects TRBV7-9 to TRBJ2-1; 8 bases align to TRBD1. Germline values: CDR1 SEHNR, CDR2 FQNEAQ (reference sequence). The CDR3 runs 15 residues. The junction had 4 bases not matched to a gene; V was cut back by 4 bases and J by 2 bases. The CDR3 nucleotides are TGTGCCAGCAGCTCGGACAGGGTCACCTACAATGAGCAGTTCTTC. Amino acid sequence: CASSSDRVTYNEQFF. Full variable domain (outside the CDR3, taken from reference TRBV7-9 and TRBJ2-1): DTGVSQNPRHKITKRGQNVTFRCDPISEHNRLYWYRQTLGQGPEFLTYFQNEAQLEKSRLLSDRFSAERPKGSFSTLEIQRTEQGDSAMYLCASSSDRVTYNEQFFGPGTRLTVL.

With regard to this clone: Compared with germline, one end of the junction differs, possibly owing to a read error. CDR3 region: CATSRDRGEKLFF. The CDR3 DNA is TGTGCCACCAGCCGAGACAGGGGTGAAAAACTGTTTTTT. The chain couples TRBV15 to TRBJ1-4, with 8 bases lining up with TRBD1. Germline-derived CDR1 and CDR2 are LNHNV and YYDKDF (reference sequence). CDR3 length: 13 amino acids. Full variable domain (rest looked up from reference TRBV15 and TRBJ1-4): DAMVIQNPRYQVTQFGKPVTLSCSQTLNHNVMYWYQQKSSQAPKLLFHYYDKDFNNEADTPDNFQSRRPNTSFCFLDIRSPGLGDTAMYLCATSRDRGEKLFFGSGTQLSVL.